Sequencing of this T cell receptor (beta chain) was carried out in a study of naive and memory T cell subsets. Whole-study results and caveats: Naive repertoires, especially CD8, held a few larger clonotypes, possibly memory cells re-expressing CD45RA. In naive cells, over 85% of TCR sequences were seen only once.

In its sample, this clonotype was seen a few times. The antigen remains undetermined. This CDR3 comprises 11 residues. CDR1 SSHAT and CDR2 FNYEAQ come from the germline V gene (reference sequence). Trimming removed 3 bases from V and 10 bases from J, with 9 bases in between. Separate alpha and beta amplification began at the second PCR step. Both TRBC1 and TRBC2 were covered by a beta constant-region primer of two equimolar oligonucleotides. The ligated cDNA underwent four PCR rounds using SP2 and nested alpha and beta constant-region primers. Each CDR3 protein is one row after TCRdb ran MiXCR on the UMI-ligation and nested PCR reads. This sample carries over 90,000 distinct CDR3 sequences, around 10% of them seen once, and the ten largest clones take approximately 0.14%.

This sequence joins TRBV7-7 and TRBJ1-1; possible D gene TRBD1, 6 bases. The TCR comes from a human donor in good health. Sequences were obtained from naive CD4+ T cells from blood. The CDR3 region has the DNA TGTGCCAGCAGCTTGGGGGGGGCAGCTTTCTTT. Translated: CASSLGGAAFF.